The present TCR beta chain was sequenced within a study of T cell repertoires in ileal Crohn's disease. Adults with ileal or ileocolonic Crohn's disease and an indication for resection were eligible. Each sample's TCRB immunosequencing used roughly 500 nanograms of biopsy DNA. Some clones are missing from TCRdb's copy, which holds only in-frame ones; the method was immunoSEQ multiplex PCR. The data contain around 1,700 clones, 70% to 85% of them singletons. Germline values: CDR1 MRHNA, CDR2 SNTAGT. Trimming pared 0 bases from V and 2 bases from J, leaving 20 bases between. The CDR3 length is 19 residues.

What was sequenced was ileal tissue. This chain uses TRBV6-4 with TRBJ1-3; D perhaps matches TRBD1 (5 bases). The receptor's source is an adult with Crohn's disease. CDR3 region: CASSDSFEFWDFAGNTIYF. The DNA for the CDR3 is TGTGCCAGCAGTGACTCTTTTGAATTTTGGGACTTTGCTGGAAACACCATATATTTT.